The present entry profiles one T cell receptor beta chain with its context. Its antigen is as yet unknown. After removal of 10 bases from V and 7 bases from J, the junction contained 11 bases not matched to a gene. Per the germline V gene, CDR1 is SGHNT and CDR2 is YYREEE (reference sequence). This CDR3 has 13 amino acids. The data stem from a study of cytomegalovirus exposure and HLA in healthy donors. Use of 60 Vbeta and 13 Jbeta primers characterized the PCR. Produced via immunoSEQ multiplex PCR; TCRdb's table is partial and in-frame only. The data contain thousands of clones, over 75% of them singletons. The study, taken as a whole, reports: For most TCR sequences rarity was the rule, although some public TCRs occurred in many donors.

This receptor was identified in a woman aged 35 to 49 in good health and CMV-seropositive. Sequencing used PBMCs. This chain joins TRBV5-4 and TRBJ2-4, with TRBD2 matching 7 bases. CDR3 bases: TGTGCCTATATGGGGGGGGTTGGGAACATTCAGTACTTC. It codes for CAYMGGVGNIQYF.